These T cell receptor beta chains were read from a single sample in a study of T cell responses to AZD1222 COVID-19 vaccine. The protocol was immunoSEQ multiplex PCR, while the TCRdb copy is restricted to in-frame clones and leaves out a portion. The sample holds under 150,000 clones; about 91% are singletons and the top ten take roughly 1.4%. The source was peripheral blood, collected 28 days after the second AZD1222 dose. The receptors were sampled from an adult who received the AZD1222 COVID-19 vaccine. The CDR3 runs from the conserved cysteine through the conserved F or W. A D gene is named only where the DNA matches it firmly. Some rows mark clone size as missing; the rest say once, few, many or name a class of expanded clone.

>TRBJ2-2|.|TRBV12-3/TRBV12-4|.
CASSFPTGELFF
TGTGCCAGCAGTTTCCCAACCGGGGAGCTGTTTTTT
>TRBJ2-2|.|TRBV4-2|.
CASTPGEAGELFF
TGTGCCAGCACCCCAGGGGAGGCCGGGGAGCTGTTTTTT
>TRBJ1-3|.|TRBV5-1|TRBD1
CASSLAPTGQTIYF
TGCGCCAGCAGCTTGGCTCCGACAGGGCAAACCATATATTTT
>TRBJ2-1|.|TRBV11-2|.
CASSSANEQFF
TGTGCCAGCAGCTCCGCTAATGAGCAGTTCTTC
>TRBJ2-2|.|TRBV27|.
CASSLPNGGSGELFF
TGTGCCAGCAGTTTACCCAATGGGGGCTCCGGGGAGCTGTTTTTT
>TRBJ2-7|.|TRBV2|TRBD1
CASTLGTGIYEQYF
TGTGCCAGCACCCTAGGGACAGGGATCTACGAGCAGTACTTC
>TRBJ1-6|once|TRBV9|.
CASRLADTYNSPLHF
TGTGCCAGCAGATTGGCCGACACTTATAATTCACCCCTCCACTTT
>TRBJ2-7|.|TRBV20-1|.
CSAVGSYEQYF
TGCAGTGCGGTAGGGTCCTACGAGCAGTACTTC
>TRBJ1-1|.|TRBV6-5|.
CASTKGRANTEAFF
TGTGCCAGCACCAAGGGGAGGGCAAACACTGAAGCTTTCTTT
>TRBJ1-1|.|TRBV18|TRBD1
CASSRDREAFF
TGTGCCAGCTCACGGGACAGAGAAGCTTTCTTT
>TRBJ2-5|.|TRBV20-1|.
CSARVTETQYF
TGCAGTGCTAGAGTTACGGAGACCCAGTACTTC
>TRBJ1-5|.|TRBV24-1|.
CATSDSRTGVAEPQHF
TGTGCCACCAGTGATTCACGGACGGGGGTGGCTGAGCCCCAGCATTTT
>TRBJ2-3|.|TRBV19|.
CASSAAGEDTQYF
TGTGCCAGTAGTGCCGCCGGTGAAGATACGCAGTATTTT
>TRBJ1-4|.|TRBV5-1|TRBD1
CASSLIGTAATNEKLFF
TGCGCCAGCAGCTTGATAGGGACAGCTGCAACTAATGAAAAACTGTTTTTT
>TRBJ1-4|.|TRBV18|.
CASSAGYAANEKLFF
TGTGCCAGCTCAGCAGGGTATGCGGCTAATGAAAAACTGTTTTTT
>TRBJ1-1|few|TRBV9|.
CASSVGNRVTEAFF
TGTGCCAGCAGCGTAGGGAACAGGGTCACTGAAGCTTTCTTT
>TRBJ2-3|.|TRBV5-4|.
CASSLVTTRGTDTQYF
TGTGCCAGCAGCTTGGTGACTACGCGGGGCACAGATACGCAGTATTTT
>TRBJ2-1|.|TRBV2|TRBD2
CASRLAGGNGEQFF
TGTGCCAGTAGACTAGCGGGAGGGAACGGTGAGCAGTTCTTC
>TRBJ1-6|.|TRBV23-1|.
CASSQLEVGGLNSSYNSPLHF
TGCGCCAGCAGTCAATTAGAGGTAGGGGGGCTCAACAGCTCCTATAATTCACCCCTCCACTTT
>TRBJ2-1|.|TRBV4-1|.
CASRKGVRGSIDYNEQFF
TGCGCCAGCAGGAAGGGTGTAAGGGGGAGTATTGACTACAATGAGCAGTTCTTC
>TRBJ1-5|.|TRBV9|.
CASSVNGYSNQPQHF
TGTGCCAGCAGCGTAAATGGGTATAGCAATCAGCCCCAGCATTTT
>TRBJ1-5|.|TRBV2|.
CASKVNSNQPQHF
TGTGCCAGCAAGGTCAATAGCAATCAGCCCCAGCATTTT
>TRBJ1-3|.|TRBV5-1|.
CASSLTVRSGNTIYF
TGCGCCAGCAGCTTGACAGTTCGCTCTGGAAACACCATATATTTT
>TRBJ2-1|.|TRBV6-2/TRBV6-3|.
CASSRPRRNEQFF
TGTGCCAGCAGTCGACCACGAAGGAATGAGCAGTTCTTC
>TRBJ1-2|.|TRBV5-4|TRBD1
CASSFGQDYGYTF
TGTGCCAGCAGCTTTGGACAGGACTATGGCTACACCTTC
>TRBJ1-4|.|TRBV5-1|.
CASSLVLGGEKLFF
TGCGCCAGCAGCTTGGTTCTAGGGGGGGAAAAACTGTTTTTT
>TRBJ1-1|.|TRBV15|.
CATSRAGDTEAFF
TGTGCCACCAGCAGGGCCGGGGACACTGAAGCTTTCTTT
>TRBJ2-3|.|TRBV9|TRBD2
CASSVGGLAASTDTQYF
TGTGCCAGCAGCGTAGGGGGACTAGCGGCTAGCACAGATACGCAGTATTTT
>TRBJ2-7|.|TRBV5-1|.
CASSADSASYEQYF
TGCGCCAGCAGCGCGGACAGTGCCTCCTACGAGCAGTACTTC
>TRBJ2-2|.|TRBV19|.
CASSIEGRTTGELFF
TGTGCCAGTAGTATAGAGGGCCGGACAACCGGGGAGCTGTTTTTT
>TRBJ2-3|.|TRBV6-2/TRBV6-3|TRBD2
CASSPWTSGNTDTQYF
TGTGCCAGCAGTCCCTGGACTAGCGGAAACACAGATACGCAGTATTTT
>TRBJ1-5|.|TRBV11-2|.
CASSLGGFDQPQHF
TGTGCCAGCAGCTTAGGGGGTTTTGATCAGCCCCAGCATTTT
>TRBJ1-3|once|TRBV9|.
CASSVAGRISGNTIYF
TGTGCCAGCAGCGTAGCTGGACGAATCTCTGGAAACACCATATATTTT
>TRBJ2-1|.|TRBV5-1|.
CASSLEQGEQFF
TGCGCCAGCAGCTTGGAGCAGGGGGAGCAGTTCTTC
>TRBJ2-7|.|TRBV5-5|TRBD1
CASSHTPGQGLWEQYF
TGTGCCAGCAGCCACACGCCGGGACAGGGATTGTGGGAGCAGTACTTC
>TRBJ2-3|.|TRBV21-1|.
CASSKDRYSTDTQYF
TGTGCCAGCAGCAAAGATCGGTACTCCACAGATACGCAGTATTTT
>TRBJ1-1|.|TRBV28|TRBD1
CASSTPTGGRTEAFF
TGTGCCAGCAGTACGCCGACAGGGGGCCGGACTGAAGCTTTCTTT
>TRBJ2-1|.|TRBV27|.
CASSLSGGSYNEQFF
TGTGCCAGCAGTTTATCGGGGGGCTCCTACAATGAGCAGTTCTTC
>TRBJ1-6|.|TRBV25-1|TRBD1
CASSEYRDRSSYNSPLHF
TGTGCCAGCAGTGAATATCGGGACAGGAGCTCCTATAATTCACCCCTCCACTTT
>TRBJ2-1|once|TRBV9|.
CASSVDRGGMSYNEQFF
TGTGCCAGCAGCGTAGATCGCGGCGGGATGTCCTACAATGAGCAGTTCTTC
>TRBJ1-2|.|TRBV6-1|.
CASSENAANYGYTF
TGTGCCAGCAGTGAAAACGCAGCTAACTATGGCTACACCTTC
>TRBJ2-1|.|TRBV7-9|.
CASSLWLIYNEQFF
TGTGCCAGCAGCTTATGGCTTATTTACAATGAGCAGTTCTTC
>TRBJ2-3|once|TRBV5-4|.
CASSFGAGNTDTQYF
TGTGCCAGCAGCTTTGGGGCAGGGAACACAGATACGCAGTATTTT
>TRBJ2-5|.|TRBV7-9|.
CASSLEKNSLHQETQYF
TGTGCCAGCAGCTTAGAGAAGAACAGCCTACACCAAGAGACCCAGTACTTC
>TRBJ1-3|.|TRBV9|.
CASSVADRNTIYF
TGTGCCAGCAGCGTAGCGGACCGAAACACCATATATTTT
>TRBJ1-5|.|TRBV28|.
CASSLFGDQPQHF
TGTGCCAGCAGTTTATTCGGGGACCAGCCCCAGCATTTT
>TRBJ2-1|.|TRBV10-2|TRBD2
CASSLREGEQFF
TGCGCCAGCAGCTTGCGGGAGGGTGAGCAGTTCTTC
>TRBJ1-1|once|TRBV21-1|.
CASSLTGDTEAFF
TGTGCCAGCAGCTTAACAGGGGACACTGAAGCTTTCTTT
>TRBJ2-7|.|TRBV5-6|.
CASSSRAGEYEQYF
TGTGCCAGCAGCTCACGCGCAGGGGAATACGAGCAGTACTTC
>TRBJ2-7|.|TRBV30|.
CACQRVRAYEQYF
TGTGCCTGCCAAAGGGTTCGGGCCTACGAGCAGTACTTC
>TRBJ2-3|.|TRBV4-1|.
CASSQSVVHTDTQYF
TGCGCCAGCAGCCAGAGCGTGGTCCACACAGATACGCAGTATTTT